One sample yielded the 5 T cell receptor beta chains listed below, sequenced in a study of technical replicates of blood from a few donors. Profiling relied on immunoSEQ multiplex PCR, and the TCRdb table lists in-frame clones only, not all of them. Here the sample spans 55,000 to 60,000 clones, over 85% being singletons. What was sequenced was PBMCs. Receptors originate from a human donor in good health. Some clones in this sample may be carry-over from other donors' samples.

The V call is TRBV9, the J call TRBJ2-2; TRBD2 matches at 7 bases. Trimming removed 0 bases from V and 5 bases from J; junction bases left unmatched: 7. The CDR3 loop spans 16 amino acids. The V gene's germline CDR1 is SGDLS and CDR2 YYNGEE. This CDR3 is CASSVEVLAETGELFF. The CDR3 DNA follows: TGTGCCAGCAGCGTAGAAGTGCTAGCGGAGACCGGGGAGCTGTTTTTT.

The V call is TRBV13, the J call TRBJ1-1; TRBD1 matches at 9 bases. J lost 1 base, V lost 2 bases, and 11 bases had no gene match. The V gene's germline CDR1 is PRHDT and CDR2 FYEKMQ (reference sequence). The CDR3 is 18 amino acids. The CDR3 DNA reads TGTGCCAGCAGCTTAAACCGGGACAGGGAAGACCCGAACACTGAAGCTTTCTTT. It translates to CASSLNRDREDPNTEAFF.

This chain connects TRBV14 to TRBJ1-2; 7 nucleotides agree with TRBD1. The CDR3 contains 16 residues. CDR1 and CDR2 (germline): SGHDN, FVKESK. Germline trimming cut 0 bases from V and 4 bases from J; bases unmatched to any gene: 8. DNA for the CDR3: TGTGCCAGCAGCCAAGACCCAGGGGGTAGGATCTATGGCTACACCTTC. It codes for CASSQDPGGRIYGYTF.

V and J are TRBV5-6 and TRBJ1-2; a weak D match, TRBD1 (6 bases). The CDR3 has 17 amino acids. V lost 1 base and J 2 bases, leaving 18 bases between the germline ends. Germline loops: CDR1 SGHDT, CDR2 YYEEEE. In DNA, the CDR3 is TGTGCCAGCAGCTTGTGGCGGACAGAAAGTGGGAACTATGGCTACACCTTC. Amino acid sequence: CASSLWRTESGNYGYTF.

This clone was recorded at least ten times. The chain uses TRBV9 and TRBJ1-1, with a possible D match to TRBD1 (5 bases). Germline CDR1 and CDR2: SGDLS and YYNGEE. Trimming took off 3 bases at V and 4 bases at J, with 10 bases between the two ends. The CDR3 is made up of 13 amino acids. CDR3 in DNA: TGTGCCAGCAGCGGAGACAGCCTCACTGAAGCTTTCTTT. Translated: CASSGDSLTEAFF.